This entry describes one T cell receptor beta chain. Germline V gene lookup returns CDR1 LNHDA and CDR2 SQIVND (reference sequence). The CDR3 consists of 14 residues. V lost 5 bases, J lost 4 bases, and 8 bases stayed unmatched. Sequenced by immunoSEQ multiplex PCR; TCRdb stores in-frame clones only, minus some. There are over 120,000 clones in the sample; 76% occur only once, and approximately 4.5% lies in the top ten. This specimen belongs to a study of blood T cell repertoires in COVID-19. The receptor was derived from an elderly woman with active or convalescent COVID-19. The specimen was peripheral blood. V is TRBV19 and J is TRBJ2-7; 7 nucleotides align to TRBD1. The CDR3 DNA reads TGTGCCAGTAGTCGAACTAACAGGGGTTACGAGCAGTACTTC. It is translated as CASSRTNRGYEQYF.